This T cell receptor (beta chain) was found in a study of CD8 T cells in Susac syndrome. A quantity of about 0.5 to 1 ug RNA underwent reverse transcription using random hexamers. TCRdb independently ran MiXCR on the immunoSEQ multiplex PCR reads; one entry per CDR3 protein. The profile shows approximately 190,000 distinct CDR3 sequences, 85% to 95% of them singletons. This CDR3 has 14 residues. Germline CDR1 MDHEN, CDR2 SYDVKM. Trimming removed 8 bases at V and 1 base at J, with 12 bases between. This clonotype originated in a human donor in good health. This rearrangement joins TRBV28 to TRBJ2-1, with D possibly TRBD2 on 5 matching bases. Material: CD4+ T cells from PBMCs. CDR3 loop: CASRPGSSYNEQFF. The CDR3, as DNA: TGTGCCAGCCGGCCGGGGTCATCCTACAATGAGCAGTTCTTC.